The clone carrying this T cell receptor beta chain was observed a handful of times. Antigen unknown. The germline gene is not matched at one end of the junction; a read error may be the cause. This specimen belongs to a study of CD8+CD57+ T cells in acquired aplastic anemia. Patients included in sequencing had previously demonstrated CD8+CD57+ cell expansion by flow cytometry. There were no patients without severe acquired aplastic anemia. Study-wide results and caveats: Patient and control CD8+ Simpson's diversity was not significantly different.

There are 12 residues in the CDR3. CDR1 and CDR2 (germline): SNHLY, FYNNEI. Profiling that covered TCR beta VDJ and CDR3 relied on genomic DNA as its template. TCRdb independently ran MiXCR on the reads; one entry per CDR3 protein. The data hold about 160,000 distinct CDR3 sequences, with more than 45% observed a single time. Sequencing was carried out using sorted CD4+, CD8+, or CD8+CD57+ T cells (not recorded which) from PBMCs. The TCR comes from a human donor with aplastic anemia. The chain links TRBV2 to TRBJ1-2, with a possible D match to TRBD1 (5 bases). CDR3 region: CATSDGAYGYTF. The CDR3 DNA is TGTGCCACCAGTGATGGGGCCTATGGCTACACCTTC.